This T cell receptor beta chain was profiled in a study of cytomegalovirus exposure and HLA in healthy donors. The PCR had 60 Vbeta and 13 Jbeta primers. Assay used: immunoSEQ multiplex PCR; TCRdb lists only in-frame clones, some missing. In the table there are approximately 170,000 clones, roughly two thirds of which are singletons. The CDR3 length is 14 residues. V lost 3 bases to trimming and J lost 0 bases; unmatched junction nucleotides: 1. In germline, CDR1 is LGHNA, CDR2 YSLEER. This TCR was recovered from a woman between 35 and 50 years old in good health and CMV-seropositive. Material: PBMCs. The genes are TRBV4-3 and TRBJ2-7; 8 bases align to TRBD1. In DNA, the CDR3 is TGCGCCAGCAGCCAGGGACAGGTCTCCTACGAGCAGTACTTC. Its protein product is CASSQGQVSYEQYF.